This T cell receptor beta chain was identified during a study of HIV-infected patients and healthy controls. 450 to 600 ng RNA was reverse transcribed with alpha and beta constant-region primers. Separate chain-specific third strand synthesis with multiplexing indices produced the alpha and beta libraries. TCRdb re-called the 5' RACE reads through MiXCR, storing one row per CDR3 protein. Of 13,000 or so distinct CDR3 sequences in the sample, roughly 11% were seen once. Trimming at V came to 6 bases and at J to 4 bases, leaving 7 bases not matched to a gene. CDR3 length: 14 residues. Per the germline V gene, CDR1 is SNHLY and CDR2 is FYNNEI. This clonotype is medium-sized by share. The repertoire came from unfractionated whole blood and reflected all unsorted peripheral T cells.

What was sequenced was blood. The sequence came from an adult in good health. The chain uses TRBV2 and TRBJ2-5; 8 bases line up with TRBD2. DNA of the CDR3: TGTGCCAGCAGGCTAGGACTAGCCAGAGAGACCCAGTACTTC. As protein: CASRLGLARETQYF.